This TCR beta chain is from a study of T cells in Graves' hyperthyroidism and ophthalmopathy. The CDR3 extends over 8 residues, inclusive of both ends. CDR1 is SGHTA, CDR2 FQGNSA, per germline. About this clonotype: This CDR3 fails to terminate in the conserved phenylalanine or tryptophan, so it likely reflects a read error. The DNA is left out, because the CDR3 cannot be placed on it with certainty; the CDR3 is given as TCRdb lists it.

It was RNA transcripts that yielded the amplified TCR beta CDR3 regions. First-round RT-PCR with HTBI primers amplified the TCR CDR3 region. Via MiXCR, TCRdb re-called the multiplex PCR reads, giving one row per CDR3 protein. In the table there are around 800,000 distinct CDR3 sequences, roughly 40% of which are singletons. The source of this sequence is a man younger than 35 with Graves' hyperthyroidism. This rearrangement joins TRBV7-2 to TRBJ1-1; TRBD1 is taken as the D call from the table, unchecked against the DNA. Sequencing was performed on blood. The CDR3 loop reads CASRAQGS.